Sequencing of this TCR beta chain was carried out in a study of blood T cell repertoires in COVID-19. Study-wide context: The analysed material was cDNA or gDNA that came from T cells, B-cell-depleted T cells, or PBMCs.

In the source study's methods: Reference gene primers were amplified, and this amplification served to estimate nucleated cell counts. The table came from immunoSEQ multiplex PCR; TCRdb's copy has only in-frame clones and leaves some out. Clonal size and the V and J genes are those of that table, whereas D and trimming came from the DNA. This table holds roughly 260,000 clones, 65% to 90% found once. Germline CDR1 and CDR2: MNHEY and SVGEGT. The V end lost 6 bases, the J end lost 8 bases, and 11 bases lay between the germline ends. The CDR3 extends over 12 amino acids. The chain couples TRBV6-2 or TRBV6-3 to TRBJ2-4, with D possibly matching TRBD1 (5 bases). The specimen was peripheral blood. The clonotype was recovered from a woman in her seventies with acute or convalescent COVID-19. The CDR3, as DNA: TGTGCCAGCAGCCCCCAGGGATACATTCAGTACTTC. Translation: CASSPQGYIQYF.